These 5 T cell receptor beta chains came from one sample sequenced in a study of blood T cell repertoires in COVID-19. Measured with immunoSEQ multiplex PCR; TCRdb has only the in-frame clones, and not every one. The sample gives some 69,000 clones, 65% to 85% of which show up once; approximately 2.4% is in the top ten. The specimen sequenced was peripheral blood. The source of these receptors is an elderly man with active or convalescent COVID-19.

This clone was picked up a small number of times. The chain joins TRBV7-2 to TRBJ2-1, with D perhaps matching TRBD1 (6 bases). CDR3 size: 16 residues. Germline V lookup: CDR1 SGHTA, CDR2 FQGNSA. The V and J ends lost 2 bases and 5 bases respectively, with 16 bases between them. This CDR3 reads CASSLRVRGWDNEQFF. The CDR3 nucleotides read TGTGCCAGCAGCTTAAGGGTCAGGGGATGGGACAATGAGCAGTTCTTC.

In DNA form, the CDR3 reads TGTGCCAGTAGTAGAGGAGGGAACACTGAAGCTTTCTTT. It encodes CASSRGGNTEAFF. The gene calls are TRBV19 and TRBJ1-1; no firm D call. The CDR3 covers 13 residues. Germline CDR1 LNHDA, CDR2 SQIVND (reference sequence). V was shortened by 4 bases and J by 1 base, with 7 bases between the two germline ends.

This clone was detected a few times. The chain employs TRBV6-5 and TRBJ1-1, with D unresolved. This CDR3 contains 12 residues. Trimming left V 9 bases short and J 0 bases short, with 8 bases between. Germline loops: CDR1 MNHEY, CDR2 SVGAGI. CDR3 DNA: TGTGCCAGTTTGACTGTGAACACTGAAGCTTTCTTT. Amino acid sequence: CASLTVNTEAFF.

The chain recombines TRBV30 with TRBJ1-3, with TRBD1 identical over 7 bases. This CDR3 region has 14 residues. The V and J ends lost 3 bases and 3 bases, in that order; junction bases with no gene match: 5. CDR1 is GTSNPN, CDR2 SVGIG, per germline (reference sequence). CDR3 in amino acids: CAWRKTGFGNTIYF. The CDR3, as DNA: TGTGCCTGGAGGAAGACAGGGTTTGGAAACACCATATATTTT.

This clone has just one count. DNA of the CDR3: TGTGCCAGTAGTATACGGACAGGACCTAACTATGGCTACACCTTC. Translation gives CASSIRTGPNYGYTF. The chain has TRBV19 and TRBJ1-2; 7 nucleotides match TRBD1. The CDR3 consists of 15 residues. CDR1 LNHDA and CDR2 SQIVND come from the germline V gene (reference sequence). V shed 2 bases and J 0 bases; nucleotides not matched to a gene: 3.